Sequencing of this TCR beta chain was carried out in a study of regulatory T cells in long-lasting Graves disease. CDR3 length equals 14 residues. V was shortened by 4 bases and J by 3 bases, with 12 bases between the two germline ends. Looked up from germline, CDR1 is LNHNV and CDR2 is YYDKDF (reference sequence). This clonotype was seen a handful of times. Its matching antigen is unknown. Sequencing libraries for TCR beta were prepared with iRepertoire HTBI primers and Arm-PCR of CDR3 regions. In the source study's methods: The study identified 62 TRBV and 14 to 15 TRBJ segments across samples. TCRdb analysed the multiplex PCR reads with MiXCR anew, one entry per CDR3 protein. TCRdb's processing, not the authors' own work, is the source of the V and J calls. The sample includes nearly 350,000 distinct CDR3 sequences, around 20% of them seen just once. The sample's time point: persistent/refractory GD, antithyroid drugs over 5 years with positive TRAb. RNA from PBMCs was the source of the TCR library.

General study results and limits: Limited samples may have lowered accuracy.

V and J are TRBV15 and TRBJ1-2; D may be TRBD1 (6 bases). This clonotype was sampled from a female donor with Graves disease. The sequencing here drew on peripheral blood mononuclear cells (PBMCs), taken when the disease was refractory, from a patient treated with antithyroid drugs. In DNA form, the CDR3 reads TGTGCCACCAGCACGGGGGCGGGGGACTATGGCTACACCTTC. It is translated as CATSTGAGDYGYTF.